The next 3 T cell receptor beta chains were all read from a single sample in a study of cytomegalovirus exposure and HLA in healthy donors. The PCR employed 60 Vbeta primers together with 13 Jbeta primers. Only in-frame clones appear in the TCRdb table, and some are missing; sequencing was by immunoSEQ multiplex PCR. The top ten clones hold roughly 1.4% of a sample with about 98,000 clones, around 80% of them seen once. The sequenced sample consisted of PBMCs. The origin of the receptors is a man aged 35-49 years in good health and CMV-seronegative.

V usage is TRBV4-3 and J usage is TRBJ1-3; perhaps TRBD1 as D (6 bases). CDR3 length: 17 residues. The germline V gene encodes CDR1 LGHNA and CDR2 YSLEER. V lost 4 bases, J lost 0 bases, and 16 bases lay in between. The CDR3 reads CASSPAPDRSSGNTIYF. The CDR3 nucleotides read TGCGCCAGCAGCCCCGCCCCGGACAGAAGCTCTGGAAACACCATATATTTT.

J is TRBJ1-2 and V is TRBV9, with D uncertain. Germline values: CDR1 SGDLS, CDR2 YYNGEE. CDR3 size: 12 residues. Trimming removed 7 bases at V and 3 bases at J, with 10 bases between. CDR3 loop: CASVQNHYGYTF. The DNA of the CDR3 is TGTGCCAGCGTTCAGAACCACTATGGCTACACCTTC.

The J gene is TRBJ2-2, the V gene TRBV7-7; D is perhaps TRBD2 (6 bases). Germline V lookup: CDR1 SSHAT, CDR2 FNYEAQ (reference sequence). The CDR3 has 16 residues. Deletions cut 5 bases from V and 2 bases from J, with 15 bases between. The CDR3 coding sequence is TGTGCCAGCAGCCAGGAGGTAGCGGATAACACCGGGGAGCTGTTTTTT. Translating gives CASSQEVADNTGELFF.